This T cell receptor (beta chain) came from a study of blood T cell repertoires in COVID-19. Per the germline V gene, CDR1 is SEHNR and CDR2 is FQNEAQ (reference sequence). V lost 7 bases to trimming and J lost 0 bases; unmatched junction nucleotides: 6. This CDR3 contains 15 residues. The assay was immunoSEQ multiplex PCR, and TCRdb's table has in-frame clones only and misses some. The sample carries 85,000 to 130,000 clones, approximately 91% recorded once. This sequence originates from a woman aged 55-70 years with acute or convalescent COVID-19. This chain connects TRBV7-9 to TRBJ1-1; 9 nucleotides match TRBD1. Sequences were obtained from peripheral blood. The DNA of the CDR3 is TGTGCCAGCACCCCCGGGACAGGGTTGAACACTGAAGCTTTCTTT. This gives the protein CASTPGTGLNTEAFF.